Each of the 10 T cell receptor beta chains below was sequenced from the same sample in a study of shared clonotypes between healthy human individuals. TCRdb's table, derived via immunoSEQ multiplex PCR, lists solely in-frame clones and lacks some. Counted here are about half a million clones, 60% to 80% occurring once; the ten biggest clones make up more than 10%. Sequencing was carried out using PBMCs. The receptors here all came from a woman in her 40s in good health. Some clones in this sample may be carry-over from other donors' samples.

Written as DNA, the CDR3 is TGTGCCTTTACAACTAGCGGGATCTCCTACGAGCAGTACTTC. This translates into CAFTTSGISYEQYF. This sequence joins TRBV30 and TRBJ2-7; the match to TRBD2 covers 10 bases. CDR1 and CDR2 (germline): GTSNPN, SVGIG (reference sequence). The V segment lost 7 bases and the J segment 0 bases; nucleotides outside the gene matches: 6. The CDR3 has 14 amino acids. The whole variable domain, remainder taken from reference TRBV30 and TRBJ2-7, is SQTIHQWPATLVQPVGSPLSLECTVEGTSNPNLYWYRQAAGRGLQLLFYSVGIGQISSEVPQNLSASRPQDRQFILSSKKLLLSDSGFYLCAFTTSGISYEQYFGPGTRLTVT.

This chain links TRBV4-1 with TRBJ2-1; the match to TRBD2 covers 9 bases. There are 15 residues in the CDR3. Germline V lookup: CDR1 MGHRA, CDR2 YSYEKL. The V gene end was trimmed by 3 bases and the J gene end by 5 bases; junction bases not matched to a gene: 5. CDR3 nucleotides: TGCGCCAGCAGCCAGAGACTAGCGGACCACAATGAGCAGTTCTTC. This codes for CASSQRLADHNEQFF.

This rearrangement joins TRBV18 to TRBJ2-5; D remains ambiguous. The germline V and J ends were trimmed by 4 bases and 5 bases, with 11 bases remaining between them. Germline loops: CDR1 KGHSH, CDR2 LQKENI. CDR3 length: 13 residues. CDR3 in amino acids: CASSRGITETQYF. The CDR3 region has the DNA TGTGCCAGCTCACGGGGAATTACGGAGACCCAGTACTTC.

The chain carries TRBV5-4 and TRBJ2-1; D ambiguous. CDR1 SGHNT and CDR2 YYREEE come from the germline V gene (reference sequence). Trimming removed 0 bases from V and 9 bases from J, with 16 bases in between. CDR3 size: 15 residues. The CDR3 reads CASSLDGEPTVEQFF. The DNA for the CDR3 is TGTGCCAGCAGCTTGGATGGGGAACCCACCGTTGAGCAGTTCTTC.

In this sample, this clone turned up once. This clone may be a read error of a much larger clone one base away. Other DNA sequences in the sample encode the same CDR3. V gene TRBV5-1 combines with J gene TRBJ2-7; unclear D gene. This CDR3 spans 12 amino acids. Between the trimmed V and J ends, which lost 0 bases and 3 bases, there was a span of 4 bases. From germline, CDR1 is SGHRS and CDR2 YFSETQ. CDR3 amino acids: CASSLGGYEQYF. The CDR3 nucleotides are TGCGCCAGCAGCTTGGGAGGCTACGAGCAGTACTTC.

V gene TRBV18 combines with J gene TRBJ1-2; no definite D call. V was clipped by 5 bases and J by 8 bases, with 15 bases between them. Germline CDR1 and CDR2: KGHSH and LQKENI. This CDR3 is 13 amino acids long. The CDR3 DNA reads as TGTGCCAGCTCAGCGGACCTGAGCGAGGGCTACACCTTC. It specifies CASSADLSEGYTF. Drawing the rest from reference TRBV18 and TRBJ1-2, the complete variable domain is NAGVMQNPRHLVRRRGQEARLRCSPMKGHSHVYWYRQLPEEGLKFMVYLQKENIIDESGMPKERFSAEFPKEGPSILRIQQVVRGDSAAYFCASSADLSEGYTFGSGTRLTVV.

Note on this clone: This likely came from a read error, as a far larger clone is one base away. Other nucleotide sequences in the sample specify the same CDR3. The gene calls are TRBV6-5 and TRBJ1-5; D gene ambiguous. Germline V lookup: CDR1 MNHEY, CDR2 SVGAGI. The CDR3 contains 14 residues. For the CDR3, the DNA is TGTGCCAGCAGGAGGACCGCGTATAATCAGCCCCAGCACTTT. This codes for CASRRTAYNQPQHF.

This sequence joins TRBV7-2 and TRBJ1-3; TRBD1 agrees at 7 bases. This CDR3 has 16 residues. Looked up from germline, CDR1 is SGHTA and CDR2 is FQGNSA. The junction had 7 bases not matched to a gene; V was cut back by 5 bases and J by 0 bases. CDR3 sequence: CASSADSGGSGNTIYF. In nucleotides, the CDR3 is TGTGCCAGCAGCGCAGATTCAGGGGGCTCTGGAAACACCATATATTTT.

As regards this clone: Distinct nucleotide sequences in the sample also encode this CDR3. CDR3 DNA sequence: TGTGCCAGCTCACCAGGTACAGGACCCTACGAGCAGTACTTC. It is translated as CASSPGTGPYEQYF. This chain links TRBV18 with TRBJ2-7, with D perhaps TRBD1 (5 bases). This CDR3 is built from 14 residues. CDR1 and CDR2 from the germline V gene are KGHSH and LQKENI. The V and J ends lost 2 bases and 2 bases respectively, with 10 bases between them.

This clone was detected many times. V is TRBV7-9 and J is TRBJ2-1; a weak D match, TRBD1 (6 bases). The germline gives CDR1 SEHNR, CDR2 FQNEAQ (reference sequence). The CDR3 runs 16 residues. Trimming shortened V by 6 bases and J by 4 bases, and 19 bases separated the two germline ends. The CDR3 sequence is CASSPWTATQYNEQFF. The CDR3 bases are TGTGCCAGCAGTCCCTGGACAGCGACGCAGTACAATGAGCAGTTCTTC.